The 13 T cell receptor beta chains given below trace back to one sample, sequenced in a study of PD-1 and CTLA-4 blockade in melanoma. Data came from immunoSEQ multiplex PCR; TCRdb stores just in-frame clones and leaves some out. Found here are about 16,000 clones, approximately 70% of them singletons; the top ten hold less than 15%. The starting material was CD8+ T cells from peripheral blood, obtained from a patient given anti-PD-1 treatment. These receptors were taken from a human donor with melanoma.

By its share, this clone is medium-sized. The chain recombines TRBV10-3 with TRBJ2-7, with a weak D call TRBD2 (7 bases). Between the trimmed V and J ends, which lost 2 bases and 2 bases, there was a span of 10 bases. Germline CDR1 and CDR2: ENHRY and SYGVKD. CDR3 length: 14 residues. In nucleotides, the CDR3 is TGTGCCATCAGTGAGGGGGGGGCAGCCTACGAGCAGTACTTC. The encoded protein is CAISEGGAAYEQYF.

This chain links TRBV28 with TRBJ1-1; D is unresolved. Germline CDR1 is MDHEN and CDR2 is SYDVKM. This CDR3 comprises 11 residues. Trimming removed 1 base from V and 11 bases from J, with 8 bases in between. CDR3 bases: TGTGCCAGCAGTTTATACAGAGATGCTTTCTTT. Protein product: CASSLYRDAFF.

The J gene is TRBJ2-2, the V gene TRBV13, with 7 bases matching TRBD1. After removal of 4 bases from V and 1 base from J, the junction contained 3 bases not matched to a gene. From germline, CDR1 is PRHDT and CDR2 FYEKMQ (reference sequence). This CDR3 comprises 15 residues. Written as DNA, the CDR3 is TGTGCCAGCAGCTCCCGGACAGGGAACACCGGGGAGCTGTTTTTT. Its translation is CASSSRTGNTGELFF. Based on the CDR3 plus reference TRBV13 and TRBJ2-2, the full variable domain is AAGVIQSPRHLIKEKRETATLKCYPIPRHDTVYWYQQGPGQDPQFLISFYEKMQSDKGSIPDRFSAQQFSDYHSELNMSSLELGDSALYFCASSSRTGNTGELFFGEGSRLTVL.

The chain employs TRBV3-1 (or the pseudogene TRBV3-2) and TRBJ2-4; 8 bases fit TRBD2. The germline V gene encodes CDR1 LGHDT and CDR2 YNNKEL (reference sequence). The J segment lost 8 bases and the V segment lost 0 bases, leaving 9 bases of the junction unmatched. The CDR3 has 16 amino acids. In DNA, the CDR3 is TGTGCCAGCAGCCAAGATGCAGGGGCGGGGGGTTACATTCAGTACTTC. It codes for CASSQDAGAGGYIQYF.

This clone was counted once. V gene TRBV29-1 combines with J gene TRBJ2-2, with 8 bases lining up with TRBD1. This CDR3 spans 16 amino acids. The V segment lost 2 bases and the J segment 2 bases; nucleotides outside the gene matches: 7. The germline V gene encodes CDR1 SQVTM and CDR2 ANQGSEA. CDR3 coding DNA: TGCAGCGTTGAATTAGTAGGACAGGGAAACACCGGGGAGCTGTTTTTT. Its translation is CSVELVGQGNTGELFF.

This clone was seen only once. This chain links TRBV29-1 with TRBJ2-7; D is uncertain. Trimming cost V 2 bases and J 3 bases, with 11 bases left between them. Germline CDR1 reads SQVTM; CDR2 reads ANQGSEA. CDR3 length equals 13 residues. CDR3 DNA: TGCAGCGTTGAATGGGAAGATGGCTACGAGCAGTACTTC. Its protein is CSVEWEDGYEQYF.

The CDR3: CASSLGRVIDTQYF. CDR3 nucleotide sequence: TGTGCCAGCAGCTTAGGCAGGGTCATAGATACGCAGTATTTT. V gene TRBV7-9 combines with J gene TRBJ2-3, with D perhaps matching TRBD1 (5 bases). CDR3 size: 14 residues. V shed 1 base and J shed 5 bases, with 10 bases lying between them. Germline V gives CDR1 SEHNR, CDR2 FQNEAQ (reference sequence).

CDR3 DNA sequence: TGTGCCAGCAGTGCGGAGCCCTTCTCTGGGGCCAACGTCCTGACTTTC. Protein sequence: CASSAEPFSGANVLTF. The V gene is TRBV6-1, the J gene TRBJ2-6; D unclear. Between the trimmed V and J ends, which lost 4 bases and 0 bases, there was a span of 10 bases. There are 16 residues in the CDR3. The germline CDR1 and CDR2 sequences are MNHNS and SASEGT.

This chain links TRBV19 with TRBJ1-6; 8 bases map to TRBD1. The germline gives CDR1 LNHDA, CDR2 SQIVND (reference sequence). This CDR3 has 15 amino acids. The V and J ends lost 5 bases and 11 bases, in that order; junction bases with no gene match: 11. The DNA for the CDR3 is TGTGCCAGTAGTCGACCCGGACAGGGACCTACACCCCTCCACTTT. Residues: CASSRPGQGPTPLHF.

The rearrangement links TRBV10-1 to TRBJ2-1; TRBD2 aligns across 9 bases. Germline V CDR1 and CDR2: WNHNN, SYGVQD (reference sequence). The trim removed 0 bases at V and 4 bases at J, leaving 10 bases unmatched. This CDR3 contains 18 residues. This CDR3 reads CASSESKGLAGRYNEQFF. The CDR3 nucleotides are TGCGCCAGCAGTGAGTCGAAGGGGCTAGCGGGAAGGTACAATGAGCAGTTCTTC.

The V call is TRBV6-5, the J call TRBJ1-4, with no clear D. The CDR3 has 13 amino acids. The V gene lost 2 bases and the J gene lost 8 bases, with 9 bases spanning the gap. Germline CDR1 is MNHEY and CDR2 is SVGAGI. The CDR3 DNA reads TGTGCCAGCAGTTACGGAGCGGCGGAAAAACTGTTTTTT. Translated: CASSYGAAEKLFF.

This chain links TRBV10-3 with TRBJ2-6, with TRBD2 as a possible D gene (5 bases). The germline V gene has CDR1 ENHRY and CDR2 SYGVKD. The V end lost 3 bases, the J end lost 0 bases, and 12 bases lay between the germline ends. The CDR3 consists of 17 residues. The CDR3 DNA reads as TGTGCCATCAGTGATGACGGGGTGGGCTCTGGGGCCAACGTCCTGACTTTC. Its translation: CAISDDGVGSGANVLTF.

The rearrangement joins TRBV5-4 to TRBJ2-7; 14 bases agree with TRBD2. Trimming took 0 bases from V and 3 from J; bases not matched to a gene: 5. The CDR3 covers 17 residues. Germline lookup yields CDR1 SGHNT and CDR2 YYREEE (reference sequence). The CDR3: CASSLAAGLAGGYEQYF. The CDR3 nucleotides are TGTGCCAGCAGCTTGGCCGCCGGACTAGCGGGAGGCTACGAGCAGTACTTC.